These 32 T cell receptor beta chains came from one sample sequenced in a study of blood T cell repertoires in COVID-19. The protocol was immunoSEQ multiplex PCR, while the TCRdb copy is restricted to in-frame clones and leaves out a portion. The sample consists of a few hundred thousand clones, over 80% of them appearing once. The sequencing input was peripheral blood. The origin of the receptors is a woman aged 45-59 years with COVID-19, enrolled during active disease.

The rearrangement links TRBV24-1 to TRBJ2-7; perhaps TRBD1 as D (5 bases). Germline loops: CDR1 KGHDR, CDR2 SFDVKD. V lost 5 bases and J lost 1, with 11 bases in between. The CDR3 totals 14 residues. CDR3 amino acids: CATSVDDSSYEQYF. DNA for the CDR3: TGTGCCACCAGTGTGGATGACAGTTCCTACGAGCAGTACTTC.

This rearrangement joins TRBV12-5 to TRBJ2-7; 7 nucleotides agree with TRBD1. Looked up from germline, CDR1 is LGHNT and CDR2 is FRNRAP. The CDR3 length is 13 residues. J gave up 0 bases and V 10 bases, and 6 bases lay outside the gene matches. The CDR3 sequence is CATIGDSSYEQYF. CDR3 DNA: TGTGCTACGATCGGGGACAGCTCCTACGAGCAGTACTTC.

V gene TRBV5-1 combines with J gene TRBJ2-3, with D unresolved. Trimming pared 5 bases from V and 4 bases from J, leaving 17 bases between. Germline CDR1 SGHRS, CDR2 YFSETQ. The CDR3 is made up of 15 amino acids. The CDR3 DNA follows: TGCGCCAGCAGTTCAGTTGGTACGCCCGCAGATACGCAGTATTTT. This gives the protein CASSSVGTPADTQYF.

This clone was seen a handful of times. This chain connects TRBV7-9 to TRBJ2-7, with a weak D call TRBD1 (6 bases). Germline assignment: CDR1 SEHNR and CDR2 FQNEAQ (reference sequence). The CDR3 runs to 15 residues. V lost 5 bases and J lost 4, with 18 bases in between. The CDR3 spells CASSSGDQRGYEQYF. CDR3 coding DNA: TGTGCCAGCAGCAGTGGGGACCAAAGGGGGTACGAGCAGTACTTC.

The rearrangement joins TRBV30 to TRBJ2-4, with D maybe TRBD2 (5 bases). Germline V CDR1 and CDR2: GTSNPN, SVGIG (reference sequence). Trimming shortened V by 5 bases and J by 10 bases, and 21 bases separated the two germline ends. The CDR3 is 14 residues long. CDR3 in amino acids: CAWEFGSLKGIQYF. CDR3 DNA: TGTGCCTGGGAGTTTGGGAGCCTTAAAGGAATTCAGTACTTC.

The genes are TRBV11-3 and TRBJ2-1; D possibly corresponds to TRBD2 (5 bases). V dropped 1 base and J dropped 7 bases, with 11 bases sitting between them. The CDR3 runs to 14 residues. The germline CDR1 and CDR2 sequences are SGHNT and YENEEA. As DNA, the CDR3 is TGTGCCAGCAGCTTAGGCCCGGGAACTAATGAGCAGTTCTTC. It codes for CASSLGPGTNEQFF.

The rearrangement links TRBV4-1 to TRBJ1-2; D is unresolved. CDR1 is MGHRA, CDR2 YSYEKL, per germline. The CDR3 runs to 14 residues. V was clipped by 0 bases and J by 5 bases, with 10 bases between them. The CDR3 loop is CASSQDNGVYGYTF. The CDR3 DNA sequence: TGCGCCAGCAGCCAAGATAACGGGGTTTATGGCTACACCTTC.

This clone has only a few counts. The CDR3 loop reads CASSLSPGIRYEQYF. The CDR3 coding sequence is TGTGCCAGCAGTTTATCCCCCGGGATTAGGTACGAGCAGTACTTC. The rearrangement links TRBV27 to TRBJ2-7; TRBD2 might be the D (5 bases). The V gene's germline CDR1 is MNHEY and CDR2 SMNVEV (reference sequence). V lost 0 bases and J lost 4, with 13 bases in between. The CDR3 extends over 15 amino acids.

CDR3 bases: TGTGCCAGCAGCTTATTGGGGAGAGAGACCCAGTACTTC. It codes for CASSLLGRETQYF. The V gene is TRBV7-2, the J gene TRBJ2-5; D is perhaps TRBD2 (5 bases). CDR1 is SGHTA, CDR2 FQGNSA, per germline. The V gene lost 2 bases and the J gene lost 4 bases, with 8 bases spanning the gap. The length of the CDR3 is 13 residues.

The chain links TRBV29-1 to TRBJ1-1; 7 bases agree with TRBD1. The CDR3 covers 15 residues. CDR1 and CDR2 (germline): SQVTM, ANQGSEA. J gave up 0 bases and V 4 bases, and 8 bases lay outside the gene matches. CDR3 loop: CSVVRGQTMNTEAFF. The CDR3 DNA reads as TGCAGCGTTGTAAGGGGACAGACCATGAACACTGAAGCTTTCTTT.

The rearrangement uses TRBV9 and TRBJ1-3; no clear D gene. This CDR3 is built from 12 residues. Trimming pared 4 bases from V and 1 base from J, leaving 3 bases between. CDR1 and CDR2 (germline): SGDLS, YYNGEE. The CDR3 reads CASSQSGNTIYF. The CDR3 coding sequence is TGTGCCAGCAGCCAATCTGGAAACACCATATATTTT.

The J gene is TRBJ2-5, the V gene TRBV5-1; 7 bases are shared with TRBD1. Germline assignment: CDR1 SGHRS and CDR2 YFSETQ. The CDR3 has 15 amino acids. The V gene end was trimmed by 4 bases and the J gene end by 1 base; junction bases not matched to a gene: 7. CDR3 coding DNA: TGCGCCAGCAGCGCCGGGACAGACCCCCAAGAGACCCAGTACTTC. Protein: CASSAGTDPQETQYF.

The J gene is TRBJ1-3, the V gene TRBV18; the match to TRBD1 covers 11 bases. J lost 3 bases, V lost 3 bases, and 4 bases had no gene match. The length of the CDR3 is 16 residues. Germline V gene data show CDR1 as KGHSH and CDR2 as LQKENI. In DNA, the CDR3 is TGTGCCAGCTCACCCGGACAGGGGGCTTTTGGAAACACCATATATTTT. This sequence encodes CASSPGQGAFGNTIYF.

The J gene is TRBJ1-2, the V gene TRBV14; D may be TRBD1 (5 bases). With 4 bases removed from V and 8 bases from J, the gap between germline ends came to 14 bases. The V gene's germline CDR1 is SGHDN and CDR2 FVKESK. The CDR3 is 13 residues long. The CDR3 loop is CASSPRWGEGYTF. The CDR3 DNA sequence: TGTGCCAGCAGCCCCCGGTGGGGGGAAGGCTACACCTTC.

Here the CDR3 DNA reads TGCAGTGCTTGGGACAACTACGAGCAGTACTTC. Its protein is CSAWDNYEQYF. This sequence joins TRBV20-1 and TRBJ2-7, with D tentatively TRBD1 (6 bases). Germline V gene data show CDR1 as DFQATT and CDR2 as SNEGSKA (reference sequence). The CDR3 sequence is 11 residues long. Trimming shortened V by 5 bases and J by 3 bases, and 8 bases separated the two germline ends.

This chain joins TRBV5-6 and TRBJ1-3; no firm D call. The CDR3 is 16 residues long. With 3 bases removed from V and 0 bases from J, the gap between germline ends came to 13 bases. The germline V gene encodes CDR1 SGHDT and CDR2 YYEEEE. CDR3 residues: CASSSLLQNSGNTIYF. CDR3 in DNA: TGTGCCAGCAGCTCCCTACTGCAAAACTCTGGAAACACCATATATTTT.

This sequence joins TRBV19 and TRBJ1-5; 7 bases are a match to TRBD1. V gave up 8 bases and J gave up 5 bases; unmatched junction bases: 6. This CDR3 comprises 13 residues. Germline values: CDR1 LNHDA, CDR2 SQIVND (reference sequence). CDR3 in amino acids: CASLDRAHQPQHF. The CDR3 coding sequence is TGTGCCAGTCTAGACAGGGCGCATCAGCCCCAGCATTTT.

The chain recombines TRBV3-1 (or the pseudogene TRBV3-2) with TRBJ2-3; maybe TRBD2 (6 bases). The CDR3 runs 15 residues. Germline V CDR1 and CDR2: LGHDT, YNNKEL (reference sequence). The V gene lost 4 bases and the J gene lost 0 bases, with 11 bases spanning the gap. The DNA of the CDR3 is TGTGCCAGCAGCCTTCGGGGGTTAAGCACAGATACGCAGTATTTT. The encoded protein is CASSLRGLSTDTQYF.

This rearrangement joins TRBV3-1 (or the pseudogene TRBV3-2) to TRBJ2-3; TRBD1 agrees at 9 bases. The CDR3 runs 15 residues. Trimming at V came to 3 bases and at J to 8 bases, leaving 9 bases not matched to a gene. Germline V lookup: CDR1 LGHDT, CDR2 YNNKEL (reference sequence). CDR3 sequence: CASSQGGQGRRTQYF. The CDR3 DNA reads as TGTGCCAGCAGCCAGGGTGGACAGGGGAGGCGTACGCAGTATTTT.

The chain is built from TRBV5-1 and TRBJ1-1, with D perhaps matching TRBD1 (6 bases). CDR1 SGHRS and CDR2 YFSETQ come from the germline V gene. The CDR3 loop spans 15 amino acids. V gave up 1 base and J gave up 3 bases, with 13 bases separating them. As DNA, the CDR3 is TGCGCCAGCAGCTTGACGGTCCCAGGGGACACTGAAGCTTTCTTT. Its protein product is CASSLTVPGDTEAFF.

CDR3 region: CASRKSGPSTDTQYF. For the CDR3, the DNA is TGTGCCAGTAGAAAAAGCGGGCCGAGCACAGATACGCAGTATTTT. The chain recombines TRBV19 with TRBJ2-3; the D gene is possibly TRBD2 (6 bases). CDR1 is LNHDA, CDR2 SQIVND, per germline (reference sequence). There are 15 residues in the CDR3. Trimming took off 6 bases at V and 0 bases at J, with 13 bases between the two ends.

This clone showed up just a few times. The chain has TRBV6-5 and TRBJ2-7, with 8 bases that match TRBD1. V shed 4 bases, J shed 2 bases, and the junction held 10 bases outside the gene matches. Germline V gene data show CDR1 as MNHEY and CDR2 as SVGAGI. This CDR3 region has 16 residues. Written as DNA, the CDR3 is TGTGCCAGCAGTTCACCCCTGGGGACAGGTGCCTACGAGCAGTACTTC. Translating it yields CASSSPLGTGAYEQYF.

The chain combines TRBV5-1 with TRBJ2-3; D is undetermined. Trimming shortened V by 2 bases and J by 0 bases, and 13 bases separated the two germline ends. The CDR3 extends over 16 amino acids. Looked up from germline, CDR1 is SGHRS and CDR2 is YFSETQ. The CDR3 DNA sequence: TGCGCCAGCAGCTTAACGACGGGTAGAAGCACAGATACGCAGTATTTT. It is translated as CASSLTTGRSTDTQYF.

This clone was observed a handful of times. The CDR3 DNA sequence: TGTGCCAGCAGCCTAGGACTAGCGGGATTCACAGATACGCAGTATTTT. This translates into CASSLGLAGFTDTQYF. The rearrangement uses TRBV5-6 and TRBJ2-3, with TRBD2 matching over 12 bases. This CDR3 contains 16 residues. The V gene's germline CDR1 is SGHDT and CDR2 YYEEEE. With V trimmed by 4 bases and J by 2 bases, 5 bases remained unmatched.

The J gene is TRBJ2-7, the V gene TRBV2, with a tentative D call TRBD1 (6 bases). Germline V gene sequence: CDR1 SNHLY, CDR2 FYNNEI. This CDR3 contains 15 residues. Deletions cut 6 bases from V and 8 bases from J, with 23 bases between. The CDR3 coding sequence is TGTGCCAGCAGCCAGATAAGGGGGTCGGGGAAGCAGCAGTACTTC. It yields the protein CASSQIRGSGKQQYF.

The chain's CDR3 is CASRKWGVGRAQTEAFF. The CDR3 bases are TGTGCCAGCAGGAAATGGGGTGTCGGCAGGGCACAAACTGAAGCTTTCTTT. The J gene is TRBJ1-1, the V gene TRBV21-1; the table names TRBD1, a call not compared with the DNA. TRBV21-1 is a pseudogene segment. The CDR3 runs to 17 residues.

The count of this clone is one. The V call is TRBV19, the J call TRBJ2-2; maybe TRBD2 (6 bases). The CDR3 length is 11 residues. Germline V gene lookup returns CDR1 LNHDA and CDR2 SQIVND (reference sequence). The ends were cut back, 6 bases at V and 14 bases at J, with 13 bases in the middle. The CDR3 loop reads CASSGTLQLFF. CDR3 nucleotides: TGTGCCAGTAGCGGGACTCTTCAACTGTTTTTT.

The V call is TRBV5-5, the J call TRBJ2-7, with D perhaps matching TRBD1 (6 bases). There are 14 residues in the CDR3. Trimming removed 4 bases from V and 3 bases from J, with 14 bases in between. CDR1 is SGHKS, CDR2 YYEKEE, per germline (reference sequence). The CDR3 reads CASSLAGTNYEQYF. The DNA for the CDR3 is TGTGCCAGCAGCCTGGCCGGGACAAACTACGAGCAGTACTTC.

J is TRBJ2-7 and V is TRBV5-8; no clear D gene. The CDR3 is 13 amino acids. Germline CDR1 reads SGHTS; CDR2 reads YDEGEE. Trimming removed 3 bases at V and 2 bases at J, with 9 bases between. The CDR3 region has the DNA TGTGCCAGCAGCTCCCTTCCCCCCTACGAGCAGTACTTC. Translated, it gives CASSSLPPYEQYF.

This chain uses TRBV6-2 or TRBV6-3 with TRBJ2-3; 10 positions agree with TRBD2. The CDR3 has 17 residues. The ends lost 2 bases at V and 3 bases at J; junction bases unmatched: 8. The germline V gene encodes CDR1 MNHEY and CDR2 SVGEGT. The CDR3 loop reads CASSYGSSGSKTDTQYF. In DNA form, the CDR3 reads TGTGCCAGCAGTTACGGTTCTAGCGGGAGCAAGACAGATACGCAGTATTTT.

The rearrangement uses TRBV2 and TRBJ1-1, with 7 bases matching TRBD1. Germline values: CDR1 SNHLY, CDR2 FYNNEI. Germline trimming cut 8 bases from V and 4 bases from J; bases unmatched to any gene: 10. The CDR3 is 14 residues long. The CDR3 reads CASHGQAAVTEAFF. CDR3 in DNA: TGTGCCAGCCACGGACAGGCCGCCGTCACTGAAGCTTTCTTT.

The V call is TRBV7-8, the J call TRBJ1-2; D gene uncertain. CDR3 size: 14 residues. V was cut by 4 bases and J by 8 bases, with 17 bases left in between. Germline CDR1 and CDR2: SGHVS and FQNEAQ. The CDR3, as DNA: TGTGCCAGCAGCTCCCGGGAGGGATTCGAGGGCTACACCTTC. It encodes CASSSREGFEGYTF.